This T cell receptor (beta chain) was identified in a study of T cell responses to AZD1222 COVID-19 vaccine. Study-level information: Combined were second doses at about 4 or about 12 weeks.

The study's findings and limits: Among the donors, most were white British and more were female, and clonal diversity was possibly underestimated. The span of vaccine-associated CD4 TCRs extended across spike, with dominance at 160-218 and 743-854. Two AZD1222 doses significantly raised spike-specific TCR breadth and depth over controls.

TCRdb keeps only in-frame clones here, not all; method: immunoSEQ multiplex PCR. The sample shows over 120,000 clones, approximately 93% of them seen only once. As to this clone: Its antigen is as yet unknown.

This clonotype was sampled from an adult in good health. This sample comprised peripheral blood, obtained on day 0 of AZD1222 vaccination.

For the CDR3, the DNA is TGTGCCAGCAGCTCCTGGGCAGAGACCCAGTACTTC. Translating it yields CASSSWAETQYF. The chain links TRBV7-9 to TRBJ2-5; no clear D. V was shortened by 4 bases and J by 4 bases, with 7 bases between the two germline ends. The germline gives CDR1 SEHNR, CDR2 FQNEAQ (reference sequence). This CDR3 contains 12 residues.